This T cell receptor beta chain was sequenced during a study of blood T cell repertoires in COVID-19. Sequencing was performed with immunoSEQ multiplex PCR; in TCRdb, only in-frame clones are kept and a portion is missing. The repertoire holds around 230,000 clones, with over 70% as singletons. Per the germline V gene, CDR1 is LNHDA and CDR2 is SQIVND (reference sequence). V was pared by 7 bases and J by 8 bases, with 26 bases between. The CDR3 length is 16 residues. The clonotype was recovered from a woman older than 75 with acute or convalescent COVID-19. The rearrangement links TRBV19 to TRBJ1-2; possible D gene TRBD1, 5 bases. Source material: peripheral blood. CDR3 in amino acids: CASTEMGQGGVTGYTF. For the CDR3, the DNA is TGTGCCAGTACCGAAATGGGGCAGGGAGGGGTAACGGGCTACACCTTC. Drawing the rest from reference TRBV19 and TRBJ1-2, the complete variable domain is DGGITQSPKYLFRKEGQNVTLSCEQNLNHDAMYWYRQDPGQGLRLIYYSQIVNDFQKGDIAEGYSVSREKKESFPLTVTSAQKNPTAFYLCASTEMGQGGVTGYTFGSGTRLTVV.